One and the same sample provided the 14 T cell receptor beta chains below, sequenced in a study of Graves' ophthalmopathy and Graves' hyperthyroidism. Amplifying from RNA transcripts, the study obtained TCR beta CDR3 regions. In the first round, RT-PCR was carried out with HTBI primers, and a multiplex PCR formed the second round. TCRdb processed the multiplex PCR reads anew with MiXCR; each CDR3 protein has one entry. Found here are about 590,000 distinct CDR3 sequences, roughly 39% of them singletons; the top ten hold about 4%. What was sequenced was peripheral blood or thyroid tissue (not recorded which). The source is an adult man with Graves' hyperthyroidism.

This clonotype was recorded once. J is TRBJ2-5 and V is TRBV5-5; 9 bases align to TRBD2. The better agreement between TRBJ2-1 and the DNA end casts doubt on the J call. CDR1 is SGHKS and CDR2 is YYEKEE in the germline V gene (reference sequence). This CDR3 region has 16 residues. CDR3 protein: CASSLEVAGATNEQFF. The CDR3 bases are TGTGCCAGCAGCTTGGAGGTAGCGGGGGCCACGAATGAGCAGTTCTTC.

This clonotype occurred many times. The J gene is TRBJ1-3, the V gene TRBV9; no reliable D call. V lost 1 base and J lost 0, with 14 bases in between. CDR1 is SGDLS and CDR2 is YYNGEE in the germline V gene. The CDR3 consists of 17 residues. The CDR3 bases are TGTGCCAGCAGCGTAAGGGAGCGCTCTGTCTCTGGAAACACCATATATTTT. It codes for CASSVRERSVSGNTIYF.

There are a few counts of this clonotype. V gene TRBV5-6 combines with J gene TRBJ1-1; 7 bases map to TRBD1. J gave up 0 bases and V 6 bases, and 11 bases lay outside the gene matches. This CDR3 spans 16 amino acids. CDR1 SGHDT and CDR2 YYEEEE come from the germline V gene. CDR3 coding DNA: TGTGCCAGCACCAAAATGACAGGGTTCATGAACACTGAAGCTTTCTTT. Protein: CASTKMTGFMNTEAFF.

This clonotype was counted at least ten times. The chain has TRBV29-1 and TRBJ2-5; D is unclear. Per the germline V gene, CDR1 is SQVTM and CDR2 is ANQGSEA. The V gene lost 2 bases and the J gene lost 1 base, with 8 bases spanning the gap. The CDR3 has 13 residues. In DNA, the CDR3 is TGCAGCGTTGAACTGGCAGCCCAAGAGACCCAGTACTTC. Encoded protein: CSVELAAQETQYF.

The CDR3 spells CASQDRDGYEQYF. CDR3 coding DNA: TGTGCCAGCCAAGATCGTGATGGCTACGAGCAGTACTTC. This chain connects TRBV25-1 to TRBJ2-7; unclear D gene. The CDR3 runs 13 residues. Looked up from germline, CDR1 is MGHDK and CDR2 is SYGVNS. Trimming removed 8 bases from V and 3 bases from J, with 14 bases in between.

This clonotype was picked up one time. V usage is TRBV7-9 and J usage is TRBJ1-2, with D hard to call. From germline, CDR1 is SEHNR and CDR2 FQNEAQ (reference sequence). The ends were cut back, 3 bases at V and 0 bases at J, with 14 bases in the middle. The CDR3 is made up of 16 amino acids. DNA for the CDR3: TGTGCCAGCAGCTTTATACCTCCGGTCGCTAACTATGGCTACACCTTC. Protein product: CASSFIPPVANYGYTF.

Ten or more counts support this clonotype. The chain recombines TRBV7-9 with TRBJ2-2; no firm D call. Germline V gene lookup returns CDR1 SEHNR and CDR2 FQNEAQ (reference sequence). V dropped 1 base and J dropped 7 bases, with 7 bases sitting between them. CDR3 length equals 13 residues. The CDR3 sequence: CASSLVFGGELFF. CDR3 coding DNA: TGTGCCAGCAGCTTAGTTTTCGGCGGGGAGCTGTTTTTT.

On this clonotype: This could be a read error, since a much larger clone is one nucleotide away. V gene TRBV11-3 combines with J gene TRBJ1-1; D unresolved. Germline V gene lookup returns CDR1 SGHNT and CDR2 YENEEA. This CDR3 is built from 13 residues. Trimming took 6 bases from V and 4 from J, leaving 12 bases between them. This CDR3 is CASSEWMSTEAFF. The CDR3 nucleotides read TGTGCCAGCAGTGAATGGATGAGCACTGAAGCTTTCTTT.

This clonotype is medium-sized (0.01 to 0.1%) in the sample. The V and J genes are TRBV29-1 and TRBJ1-3; the D is unclear. Trimming left V 7 bases short and J 4 bases short, with 11 bases between. CDR3 length: 12 residues. Germline values: CDR1 SQVTM, CDR2 ANQGSEA. The CDR3 here is CSGHFQGNTIYF. The CDR3 DNA sequence: TGCAGCGGACATTTTCAAGGAAACACCATATATTTT.

This clonotype was counted a few times. The chain combines TRBV20-1 with TRBJ2-5, with D perhaps TRBD2 (6 bases). CDR1 DFQATT and CDR2 SNEGSKA come from the germline V gene (reference sequence). The CDR3 covers 15 residues. V gave up 0 bases and J gave up 2 bases, with 13 bases separating them. The CDR3 protein is CSAREQEGPQETQYF. CDR3 nucleotides: TGCAGTGCTAGAGAACAGGAGGGGCCTCAAGAGACCCAGTACTTC.

The rearrangement links TRBV5-5 to TRBJ2-2; TRBD1 matches at 7 bases. Germline V gene data show CDR1 as SGHKS and CDR2 as YYEKEE (reference sequence). The CDR3 length is 19 residues. V shed 1 base and J 0 bases; nucleotides not matched to a gene: 12. The CDR3: CASSLRPGQNAPNTGELFF. CDR3 nucleotide sequence: TGTGCCAGCAGCTTGCGGCCGGGACAGAACGCGCCGAACACCGGGGAGCTGTTTTTT.

The chain joins TRBV13 to TRBJ2-7; TRBD2 matches at 15 bases. Germline V lookup: CDR1 PRHDT, CDR2 FYEKMQ (reference sequence). The V segment lost 5 bases and the J segment 5 bases; nucleotides outside the gene matches: 16. The CDR3 sequence is 19 residues long. CDR3 bases: TGTGCCAGCAGCCAAACCCGGACTAGCGGGAGGGCCATAGCTAACGAGCAGTACTTC. The encoded protein is CASSQTRTSGRAIANEQYF.

This clonotype has at least ten counts. V usage is TRBV12-3 or TRBV12-4 and J usage is TRBJ2-7, with D possibly TRBD2 on 5 matching bases. V was pared by 4 bases and J by 3 bases, with 13 bases between. This CDR3 is 14 amino acids long. In DNA, the CDR3 is TGTGCCAGCAGTTCTACAACTAGACTCTACGAGCAGTACTTC. Its protein product is CASSSTTRLYEQYF.

This clonotype was seen at least ten times. V usage is TRBV29-1 and J usage is TRBJ2-7, with D possibly being TRBD1 (5 bases). Germline loops: CDR1 SQVTM, CDR2 ANQGSEA. V lost 8 bases and J 2 bases, leaving 16 bases between the germline ends. This CDR3 contains 13 residues. The CDR3 DNA is TGCAGCTTTCAACCCCCAGGGACCTACGAGCAGTACTTC. Protein: CSFQPPGTYEQYF.